This entry concerns a single TCR beta chain. The same CDR3 also results from other DNA sequences found in this sample. The record originates from a study of control samples from healthy donors and cancer patients. The length of the CDR3 is 15 residues. Repertoires were generated with immunoSEQ multiplex PCR, while TCRdb's copy carries only in-frame clones and drops some. The profile covers about 150,000 clones, with around 94% appearing a single time and 1.3% taken by the ten largest. The source material was blood. The origin of this receptor is a woman between 18 and 29 years old in good health. This chain uses TRBV21-1 with TRBJ1-5; TRBD1 is taken as the D call from the table, unchecked against the DNA. TRBV21-1 is labeled a pseudogene. CDR3 residues: CASSKEQTVHQPQHF. CDR3 in DNA: TGTGCCAGCAGCAAAGAACAGACGGTCCATCAGCCCCAGCATTTT.